This T cell receptor beta chain was identified in a study of beta chain features in type 1 diabetes (dated by TCRdb to the late 2010s). For context, the study as a whole: Mean age, gender distribution, total cell number and subset yield did not differ between patients and healthy donors. Across all samples, 90 million to 130 million sorted cells were examined, and cell number per subset correlated strongly with RNA yield. The study compared TCRB repertoires of sorted circulating CD4+ T cell subsets between recently diagnosed type 1 diabetes patients and matched healthy donors. Regulatory and stem cell-like memory subsets were obtained from only 8 patients and roughly 8 healthy donors, while naive and central memory subsets were obtained from all 30 or so donors. Study-level results and caveats: Only small numbers of individuals were included in the HLA sub-analyses, which left unresolved whether HLA type had any influence on TCRB rearrangement. Type 1 diabetes patients showed a moderate but significant shortening of TCRB CDR3 length in all four CD4+ subsets. Because cDNA was sequenced instead of genomic DNA, activated cells with high expression could be over-represented, although the groups did not differ in activation or CD3 levels. PCR might favor shorter templates, but patient and control samples were amplified and corrected together, so any skew would affect both groups equally. Fewer insertions and more nucleotide deletions at VDJ recombination sites were observed in patients with type 1 diabetes, implying thymic rearrangement abnormalities. Naive, central memory and regulatory TCRB repertoires appeared to be more alike among patients than among healthy donors.

A single peripheral blood draw of around 0.11 L on average was collected from each donor into heparinised tubes. Naive, central memory, regulatory and stem cell-like memory CD4+ T cells were sorted on a BD FACSAria II using a panel including CD45RO, CCR7, CD25, CD127, CD95 and CD27. All sorted populations exceeded 95% purity. PBMCs were isolated right away by Lymphoprep density gradient centrifugation and were stained directly, without culture. So that batch effects would be minimized, each experiment stained and sorted samples in pairs, pairing one healthy donor with one patient. All of the isolated RNA was reverse transcribed with the High Capacity cDNA Reverse Transcription Kit, so expressed TCRB transcripts were sequenced. Deep immunoSEQ sequencing was applied to naive, central memory and regulatory T cell samples, giving an average of approximately 3.8 million total reads per sample. Sorted cells were lysed in RLT buffer, and RNA was extracted using DNase-treated RNeasy Micro or Mini kits according to cell number. To prevent cross-contamination, every cell subset was processed on its own, while patient and healthy donor samples were processed together. The immunoSEQ multiplex PCR was used to amplify TCRB sequences from cDNA, generating 87-bp fragments that spanned the CDR3 region. The amplicons were sequenced using the Illumina HiSeq platform. The authors' analysis ran thus. PCR bias was corrected computationally using synthetic template baselines, and reads within Hamming distance 2 were collapsed, with unmergeable singletons discarded. Reads were aligned to IMGT to assign V, D and J genes, CDR3 length, and insertions or deletions at six rearrangement sites. Within each subset, clonotype counts were normalized to the number of sorted cells before true diversity and Gini coefficients were calculated with the tcR R package. Repertoire sharing was quantified using the overlap coefficient calculated on TCRB nucleotide sequences. As stored in TCRdb, this immuneACCESS dataset retains in-frame rearrangements with V and J assigned. A fraction of the clones does not appear; measured against another copy, unresolved V genes explain less than half of the discrepancy, and the remainder lacks a known reason. V, J and clone size were drawn from that table, and D and trimming were deduced from the DNA. This sample lists under 300,000 clones; roughly 8% were detected once. Approximately 0.93% of the sample rests with the top ten.

Inclusive of the bounding cysteine and phenylalanine, the CDR3 is 15 residues long. CDR3 DNA only is kept here, 45 bases in frame from base 1. After removal of 3 bases from V and 7 bases from J, the junction retains 9 bases not matched to a gene. CDR1 SGHDT and CDR2 YYEEEE are derived from the germline V gene. This clone was detected only a few times. No antigen is known for it. Per-base quality was not reported, and no clone a single base away is much larger than it. The sequence is built from TRBV5-6 and TRBJ2-4, and 8 bases in between align with TRBD1. This clonotype was sampled from a woman between 18 and 30 years old in good health. Source material: central memory CD4+ T cells from blood. The DNA sequence reads TGTGCCAGCAGCTCACCAACAGGGGGTCTGAACATTCAGTACTTC. Translated, this gives CASSSPTGGLNIQYF.